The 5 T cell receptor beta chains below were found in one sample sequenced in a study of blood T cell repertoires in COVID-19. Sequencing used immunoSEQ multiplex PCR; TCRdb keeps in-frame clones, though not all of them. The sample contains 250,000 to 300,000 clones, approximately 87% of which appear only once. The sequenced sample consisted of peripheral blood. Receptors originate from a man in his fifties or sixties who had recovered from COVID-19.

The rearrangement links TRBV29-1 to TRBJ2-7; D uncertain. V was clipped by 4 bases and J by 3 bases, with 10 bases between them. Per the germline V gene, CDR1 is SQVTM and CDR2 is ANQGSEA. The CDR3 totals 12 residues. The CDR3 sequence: CSVGETYYEQYF. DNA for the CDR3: TGCAGCGTTGGAGAGACTTACTACGAGCAGTACTTC.

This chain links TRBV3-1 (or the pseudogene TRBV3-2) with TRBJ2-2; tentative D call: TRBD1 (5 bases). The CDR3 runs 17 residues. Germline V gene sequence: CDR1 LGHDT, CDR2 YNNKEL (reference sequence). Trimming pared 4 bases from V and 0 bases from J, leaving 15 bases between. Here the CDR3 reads CASSPRAGIANTGELFF. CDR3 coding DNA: TGTGCCAGCAGCCCCAGAGCAGGGATCGCGAACACCGGGGAGCTGTTTTTT.

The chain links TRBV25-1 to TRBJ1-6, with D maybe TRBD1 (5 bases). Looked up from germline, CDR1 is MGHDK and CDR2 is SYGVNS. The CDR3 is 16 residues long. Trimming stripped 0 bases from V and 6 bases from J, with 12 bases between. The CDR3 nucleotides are TGTGCCAGCAGTGAATACGGCGGCAGGGCTAATTCACCCCTCCACTTT. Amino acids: CASSEYGGRANSPLHF.

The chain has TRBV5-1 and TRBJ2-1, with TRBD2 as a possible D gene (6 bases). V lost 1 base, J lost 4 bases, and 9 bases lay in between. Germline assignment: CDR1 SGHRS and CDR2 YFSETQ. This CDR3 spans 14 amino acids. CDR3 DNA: TGCGCCAGCAGCTTGACGGGGGAATACAATGAGCAGTTCTTC. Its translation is CASSLTGEYNEQFF.

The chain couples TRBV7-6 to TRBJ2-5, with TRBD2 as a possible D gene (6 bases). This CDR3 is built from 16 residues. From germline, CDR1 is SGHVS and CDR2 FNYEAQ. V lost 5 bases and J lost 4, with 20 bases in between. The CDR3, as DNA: TGTGCCAGCAGCGTCGCGGGAAGGGTTGTTGGAGAGACCCAGTACTTC. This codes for CASSVAGRVVGETQYF.